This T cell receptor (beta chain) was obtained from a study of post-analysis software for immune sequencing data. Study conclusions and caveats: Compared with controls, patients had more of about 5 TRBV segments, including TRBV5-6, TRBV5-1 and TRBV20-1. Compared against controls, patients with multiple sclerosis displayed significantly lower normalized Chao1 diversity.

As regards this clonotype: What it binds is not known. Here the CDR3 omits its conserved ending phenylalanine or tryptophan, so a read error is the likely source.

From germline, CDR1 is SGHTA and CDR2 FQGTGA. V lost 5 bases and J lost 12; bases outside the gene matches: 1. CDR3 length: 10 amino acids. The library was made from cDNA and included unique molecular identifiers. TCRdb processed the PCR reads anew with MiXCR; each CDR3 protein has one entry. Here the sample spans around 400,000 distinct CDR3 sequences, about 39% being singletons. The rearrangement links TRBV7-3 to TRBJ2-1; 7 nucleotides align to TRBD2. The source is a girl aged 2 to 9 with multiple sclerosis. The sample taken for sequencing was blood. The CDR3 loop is CASSPGGQFV. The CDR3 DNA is TGTGCCAGCAGCCCGGGGGGGCAGTTCGTC.